One sample yielded the 24 T cell receptor beta chains listed below, sequenced in a study of blood T cell repertoires in COVID-19. Assay used: immunoSEQ multiplex PCR; TCRdb lists only in-frame clones, some missing. The table has approximately 190,000 clones, roughly four fifths seen once. The sample taken for sequencing was peripheral blood. Every receptor here comes from a man aged 30 to 39 with active or convalescent COVID-19.

This sequence joins TRBV3-1 (or the pseudogene TRBV3-2) and TRBJ2-7; D is perhaps TRBD1 (6 bases). Deletions cut 3 bases from V and 0 bases from J, with 12 bases between. This CDR3 has 15 residues. Germline V gives CDR1 LGHDT, CDR2 YNNKEL (reference sequence). The CDR3 DNA reads TGTGCCAGCAGCCACAGGGGAGAGGGCTCCTACGAGCAGTACGTC. The encoded protein is CASSHRGEGSYEQYV.

CDR3 sequence reads: CASTTTGRNYGYTF. DNA for the CDR3: TGTGCCAGCACCACGACAGGGAGGAACTATGGCTACACCTTC. The chain joins TRBV28 to TRBJ1-2; 7 nucleotides align to TRBD1. The CDR3 sequence is 14 residues long. Germline CDR1 reads MDHEN; CDR2 reads SYDVKM. Losses at the gene ends were 7 bases for V and 2 bases for J; bases not matched to a gene: 7.

The V call is TRBV24-1, the J call TRBJ2-5, with D possibly matching TRBD1 (5 bases). Germline V gives CDR1 KGHDR, CDR2 SFDVKD. The CDR3 spans 14 residues. Trimming took 9 bases from V and 4 from J, leaving 17 bases between them. In DNA form, the CDR3 reads TGTGCCACCGGGGCTGGGAAGGCAGGAGAGACCCAGTACTTC. It is translated as CATGAGKAGETQYF.

The J gene is TRBJ1-3, the V gene TRBV28, with 9 bases that match TRBD1. Trimming at V came to 0 bases and at J to 0 bases, leaving 6 bases not matched to a gene. This CDR3 has 18 residues. Germline V gene lookup returns CDR1 MDHEN and CDR2 SYDVKM. CDR3 nucleotide sequence: TGTGCCAGCAGTTTATGGCAGACAGGGGGGGACTCTGGAAACACCATATATTTT. Translated: CASSLWQTGGDSGNTIYF.

The genes are TRBV2 and TRBJ1-5; 12 nucleotides align to TRBD1. The CDR3 loop spans 15 amino acids. Germline assignment: CDR1 SNHLY and CDR2 FYNNEI. Unmatched junction bases numbered 5, after V lost 6 bases and J lost 5 bases. CDR3 residues: CASSGGQGAYQPQHF. CDR3 bases: TGTGCCAGCAGCGGGGGACAGGGGGCTTATCAGCCCCAGCATTTT.

This chain connects TRBV19 to TRBJ2-7, with 9 bases lining up with TRBD2. Germline lookup yields CDR1 LNHDA and CDR2 SQIVND (reference sequence). This CDR3 has 15 residues. V was clipped by 3 bases and J by 1 base; unmatched bases: 4. The CDR3 loop is CASSIAGGNSYEQYV. CDR3 nucleotides: TGTGCCAGTAGTATTGCGGGGGGGAATTCCTACGAGCAGTACGTC.

The V call is TRBV5-1, the J call TRBJ2-3; TRBD2 matches at 11 bases. This CDR3 region has 16 residues. Germline V gives CDR1 SGHRS, CDR2 YFSETQ. V trimming: 5 bases; J trimming: 2 bases; junction bases outside the gene matches: 7. CDR3 residues: CASSVGTSGHTDTQYF. Here the CDR3 DNA reads TGCGCCAGCAGTGTGGGGACTAGCGGACACACAGATACGCAGTATTTT.

The CDR3 sequence is CATKIDRGRTDTQYF. CDR3 coding DNA: TGTGCCACCAAGATCGACAGGGGGAGGACAGATACGCAGTATTTT. The chain employs TRBV15 and TRBJ2-3; 9 positions match TRBD1. The V segment lost 7 bases and the J segment 3 bases; nucleotides outside the gene matches: 8. Looked up from germline, CDR1 is LNHNV and CDR2 is YYDKDF (reference sequence). The CDR3 has 15 residues.

The chain joins TRBV7-3 to TRBJ2-6; 8 bases match TRBD1. The junction had 8 bases not matched to a gene; V was cut back by 1 base and J by 3 bases. The germline V gene encodes CDR1 SGHTA and CDR2 FQGTGA. The CDR3 consists of 18 residues. The CDR3 is CASSLSGTGPGGANVLTF. The CDR3 region has the DNA TGTGCCAGCAGCTTAAGTGGGACAGGACCCGGTGGGGCCAACGTCCTGACTTTC. Variable domain in full (rest from reference TRBV7-3 and TRBJ2-6): GAGVSQTPSNKVTEKGKYVELRCDPISGHTALYWYRQSLGQGPEFLIYFQGTGAADDSGLPNDRFFAVRPEGSVSTLKIQRTERGDSAVYLCASSLSGTGPGGANVLTFGAGSRLTVL.

In its sample, this clone was seen once. This chain joins TRBV4-1 and TRBJ2-1; 11 nucleotides agree with TRBD1. J gave up 3 bases and V 4 bases, and 5 bases lay outside the gene matches. There are 16 residues in the CDR3. Germline V gene sequence: CDR1 MGHRA, CDR2 YSYEKL. The CDR3, as DNA: TGCGCCAGCAGCCCCGGACAGGGGGCAGGCTACAATGAGCAGTTCTTC. Its protein is CASSPGQGAGYNEQFF.

J is TRBJ1-1 and V is TRBV5-4; 10 bases match TRBD1. The CDR3 extends over 14 amino acids. The J segment lost 5 bases and the V segment lost 7 bases, leaving 8 bases of the junction unmatched. Germline-derived CDR1 and CDR2 are SGHNT and YYREEE (reference sequence). The CDR3 here is CASLHGDRGTEAFF. CDR3 coding DNA: TGTGCCAGCTTACACGGGGACAGGGGAACTGAAGCTTTCTTT.

This chain links TRBV7-9 with TRBJ2-5, with TRBD2 identical over 9 bases. Trimming cost V 5 bases and J 5 bases; bases outside gene matches: 12. Germline V gene lookup returns CDR1 SEHNR and CDR2 FQNEAQ (reference sequence). CDR3 length: 16 amino acids. CDR3 region: CASSRTSVKPGETQYF. The DNA for the CDR3 is TGTGCCAGCAGCCGGACTAGCGTAAAACCTGGGGAGACCCAGTACTTC.

This clone has a single count. The J gene is TRBJ2-3, the V gene TRBV7-8; D is perhaps TRBD2 (6 bases). Per the germline V gene, CDR1 is SGHVS and CDR2 is FQNEAQ. The CDR3 runs to 15 residues. Trimming removed 2 bases from V and 2 bases from J, with 11 bases in between. The CDR3 DNA reads as TGTGCCAGCAGCTTAACGGGACTTCACACAGATACGCAGTATTTT. Its protein is CASSLTGLHTDTQYF. The whole variable domain, filled in from reference TRBV7-8 and TRBJ2-3, reads GAGVSQSPRYKVAKRGQDVALRCDPISGHVSLFWYQQALGQGPEFLTYFQNEAQLDKSGLPSDRFFAERPEGSVSTLKIQRTQQEDSAVYLCASSLTGLHTDTQYFGPGTRLTVL.

The sample holds one count of this clone. The junction shows a germline mismatch at one end, possibly a read error. This chain links TRBV6-4 with TRBJ2-2; D remains unclear. CDR3 length: 12 amino acids. CDR1 and CDR2 from the germline V gene are MRHNA and SNTAGT. The CDR3 coding sequence is TGTACCAGCAGTGACGGCGGCGGGGAGCTGTTTTTT. Encoded protein: CTSSDGGGELFF.

The chain joins TRBV4-1 to TRBJ1-2; 10 nucleotides line up with TRBD1. The CDR3 extends over 15 amino acids. In germline, CDR1 is MGHRA, CDR2 YSYEKL. V dropped 4 bases and J dropped 2; count of bases not matched to a gene: 4. Written as DNA, the CDR3 is TGCGCCAGCAGCCGATCGGGACAGGGGAACTATGGCTACACCTTC. Translating gives CASSRSGQGNYGYTF.

The genes are TRBV27 and TRBJ2-7, with 9 bases that match TRBD2. Per the germline V gene, CDR1 is MNHEY and CDR2 is SMNVEV (reference sequence). J lost 3 bases, V lost 2 bases, and 8 bases had no gene match. This CDR3 has 16 amino acids. CDR3 DNA sequence: TGTGCCAGCAGTTTAACCCCTGCTAGCGGGATCTACGAGCAGTACTTC. It yields the protein CASSLTPASGIYEQYF.

This chain connects TRBV20-1 to TRBJ1-4; possibly TRBD1 for D (5 bases). V was pared by 3 bases and J by 3 bases, with 11 bases between. Germline V gene lookup returns CDR1 DFQATT and CDR2 SNEGSKA (reference sequence). The CDR3 consists of 14 residues. As DNA, the CDR3 is TGCAGTGCTAGTGCAGGAGGGGCTAATGAAAAACTGTTTTTT. It translates to CSASAGGANEKLFF.

The V gene is TRBV2, the J gene TRBJ2-1, with 12 bases matching TRBD2. The CDR3 contains 15 residues. Trimming took 5 bases from V and 7 from J; bases not matched to a gene: 6. CDR1 and CDR2 (germline): SNHLY, FYNNEI. The CDR3 region is CASSRTSGIPNEQFF. CDR3 coding DNA: TGTGCCAGCAGTCGGACTAGCGGGATCCCGAATGAGCAGTTCTTC.

Concerning this clone: An end of the junction differs from the germline gene, which may be a read error. The gene calls are TRBV6-1 and TRBJ1-1; D perhaps matches TRBD1 (5 bases). The CDR3 contains 16 residues. Germline CDR1 MNHNS, CDR2 SASEGT. The CDR3 spells CAGSESQGTWHTEAFF. CDR3 sequence (DNA): TGTGCCGGCAGTGAAAGCCAGGGAACGTGGCACACTGAAGCTTTCTTT.

This sequence joins TRBV27 and TRBJ1-3; D is possibly TRBD1 (5 bases). There are 15 residues in the CDR3. Germline V gene data show CDR1 as MNHEY and CDR2 as SMNVEV (reference sequence). The germline V and J ends were trimmed by 2 bases and 0 bases, with 8 bases remaining between them. The CDR3 DNA sequence: TGTGCCAGCAGTTTAGACAGAACCTCTGGAAACACCATATATTTT. It specifies CASSLDRTSGNTIYF.

The gene calls are TRBV7-9 and TRBJ1-2; weak D call: TRBD1 (6 bases). Germline-derived CDR1 and CDR2 are SEHNR and FQNEAQ (reference sequence). This CDR3 spans 14 amino acids. With 5 bases removed from V and 3 bases from J, the gap between germline ends came to 13 bases. In DNA, the CDR3 is TGTGCCAGCAGCCCCTACAGGGAAGACTATGGCTACACCTTC. Its protein product is CASSPYREDYGYTF.

CDR3: CASSLQGGYGYTF. For the CDR3, the DNA is TGTGCCAGCAGCCTACAGGGCGGGTATGGCTACACCTTC. The chain uses TRBV7-9 and TRBJ1-2; D possibly corresponds to TRBD1 (6 bases). Looked up from germline, CDR1 is SEHNR and CDR2 is FQNEAQ (reference sequence). This CDR3 spans 13 amino acids. V was clipped by 5 bases and J by 5 bases, with 12 bases between them.

The chain has TRBV6-5 and TRBJ2-5; 10 bases fit TRBD2. Germline lookup yields CDR1 MNHEY and CDR2 SVGAGI. The CDR3 runs to 16 residues. Trimming cost V 2 bases and J 5 bases; bases outside gene matches: 8. CDR3 nucleotides: TGTGCCAGCAGTTACATTCCTAGCGGGGGACGGGAGACCCAGTACTTC. Translating it yields CASSYIPSGGRETQYF.

This chain links TRBV30 with TRBJ1-3; possible D gene TRBD1, 5 bases. Trimming stripped 0 bases from V and 4 bases from J, with 10 bases between. CDR3 length: 14 residues. Germline V gene lookup returns CDR1 GTSNPN and CDR2 SVGIG (reference sequence). CDR3 sequence reads: CAWSVTTGGNTIYF. CDR3 bases: TGTGCCTGGAGTGTAACAACAGGAGGAAACACCATATATTTT.